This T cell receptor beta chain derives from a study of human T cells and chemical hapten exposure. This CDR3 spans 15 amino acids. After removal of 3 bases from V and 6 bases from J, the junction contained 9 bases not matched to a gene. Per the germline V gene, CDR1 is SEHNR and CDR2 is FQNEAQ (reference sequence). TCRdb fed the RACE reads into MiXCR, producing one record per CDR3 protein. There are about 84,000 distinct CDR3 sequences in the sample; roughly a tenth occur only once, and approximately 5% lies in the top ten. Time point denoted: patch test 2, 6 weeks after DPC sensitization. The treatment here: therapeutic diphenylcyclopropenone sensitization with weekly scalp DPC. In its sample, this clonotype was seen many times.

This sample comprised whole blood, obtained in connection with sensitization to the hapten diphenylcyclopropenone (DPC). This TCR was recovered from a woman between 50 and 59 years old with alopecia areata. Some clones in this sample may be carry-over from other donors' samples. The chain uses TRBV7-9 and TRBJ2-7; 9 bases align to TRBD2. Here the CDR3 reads CASSLLSSGSTEQYF. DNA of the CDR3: TGTGCCAGCAGCTTGTTAAGTAGCGGGAGTACCGAGCAGTACTTC.